This T cell receptor beta chain was documented in a study of blood T cell repertoires in COVID-19. Looking at the study overall: Samples came from the United States, Italy and Spain, spanning acute and convalescent COVID-19.

This CDR3 region has 14 residues. Germline V gene data show CDR1 as MDHEN and CDR2 as SYDVKM. Trimming shortened V by 5 bases and J by 7 bases, and 12 bases separated the two germline ends. Authors' data handling: The authors estimated nucleated cell counts from reference gene primer amplification. The method was immunoSEQ multiplex PCR; TCRdb's version includes in-frame clones alone and lacks a portion of them. D and trimming were read from the DNA, whereas the V and J calls and clone size are those reported in that table. The sample contains about 230,000 clones, 83% of which appear only once. Patients in Seattle were enrolled during active infection, then followed longitudinally.

The sample taken for sequencing was peripheral blood. This clonotype originated in a woman in her twenties or thirties with COVID-19, enrolled during active disease. The chain uses TRBV28 and TRBJ1-6; D is ambiguous. CDR3 sequence reads: CASSPSLLNSPLHF. The CDR3 DNA is TGTGCCAGCAGTCCTTCCCTCCTCAATTCACCCCTCCACTTT.